The next 16 T cell receptor beta chains were all read from a single sample in a study of T cell responses to AZD1222 COVID-19 vaccine. Data came from immunoSEQ multiplex PCR; TCRdb stores just in-frame clones and leaves some out. The sample shows 250,000 to 300,000 clones, 90% to 95% of them seen only once. The material sequenced was peripheral blood, taken 28 days after the second AZD1222 dose. These receptors came from an adult who received the AZD1222 COVID-19 vaccine.

This chain connects TRBV19 to TRBJ2-7; 8 bases agree with TRBD1. CDR1 and CDR2 (germline): LNHDA, SQIVND (reference sequence). The CDR3 covers 11 residues. Trimming removed 8 bases from V and 4 bases from J; junction bases left unmatched: 1. Here the CDR3 reads CASQGAYEQYF. In nucleotides, the CDR3 is TGTGCCAGTCAGGGGGCTTACGAGCAGTACTTC.

This clone was seen a few times. The chain recombines TRBV30 with TRBJ2-7; TRBD1 agrees at 10 bases. The germline gives CDR1 GTSNPN, CDR2 SVGIG (reference sequence). V dropped 1 base and J dropped 4; count of bases not matched to a gene: 4. This CDR3 has 14 amino acids. CDR3 nucleotide sequence: TGTGCCTGGAGTGGACAGGGGGCCTTTTACGAGCAGTACTTC. Its translation is CAWSGQGAFYEQYF.

The table lists this clone with a count of one. This chain links TRBV13 with TRBJ2-7; D is unresolved. Trimming removed 3 bases at V and 0 bases at J, with 6 bases between. Per the germline V gene, CDR1 is PRHDT and CDR2 is FYEKMQ (reference sequence). The CDR3 totals 13 residues. DNA of the CDR3: TGTGCCAGCAGCTTGAGTCGCTCCTACGAGCAGTACTTC. This gives the protein CASSLSRSYEQYF.

The chain links TRBV24-1 to TRBJ2-5, with a possible D match to TRBD1 (6 bases). The CDR3 spans 14 residues. The germline V gene has CDR1 KGHDR and CDR2 SFDVKD. V shed 4 bases and J shed 3 bases, with 11 bases lying between them. CDR3 protein: CATSETGQKETQYF. The CDR3 DNA is TGTGCCACCAGTGAAACAGGGCAGAAAGAGACCCAGTACTTC.

The V gene is TRBV6-5, the J gene TRBJ1-4, with a possible D match to TRBD1 (6 bases). The CDR3 extends over 11 amino acids. Looked up from germline, CDR1 is MNHEY and CDR2 is SVGAGI. The germline V and J ends were trimmed by 6 bases and 10 bases, with 9 bases remaining between them. The CDR3 nucleotides are TGTGCCAGCAGGGGGGCAGCAAAACTGTTTTTT. It translates to CASRGAAKLFF.

About this clone itself: Germline and junction disagree at one end, which may indicate a read error. V and J are TRBV4-1 and TRBJ2-5; 7 bases fit TRBD2. Per germline, CDR1 MGHRA and CDR2 YSYEKL. This CDR3 contains 15 residues. The CDR3: CSSSESALRREDQYF. DNA of the CDR3: TGCTCCAGCTCGGAGTCGGCTCTACGACGGGAGGACCAGTACTTC.

V is TRBV6-5 and J is TRBJ2-1; no definite D call. V was clipped by 6 bases and J by 1 base, with 10 bases between them. The CDR3 spans 14 residues. CDR1 MNHEY and CDR2 SVGAGI come from the germline V gene. CDR3 DNA sequence: TGTGCCAGCAGCCAGTTAACATCCTACAATGAGCAGTTCTTC. As protein: CASSQLTSYNEQFF.

V gene TRBV19 combines with J gene TRBJ2-7; 7 bases match TRBD1. The CDR3 has 14 residues. V trimming: 6 bases; J trimming: 0 bases; junction bases outside the gene matches: 5. CDR1 LNHDA and CDR2 SQIVND come from the germline V gene (reference sequence). CDR3 region: CASSPRDSSYEQYF. The DNA for the CDR3 is TGTGCCAGTAGCCCCCGGGACAGCTCCTACGAGCAGTACTTC.

Here the CDR3 DNA reads TGTGCCAGCAGTTTTTCAGCCCACGAGCAGTACTTC. Residues: CASSFSAHEQYF. The V call is TRBV12-3 or TRBV12-4, the J call TRBJ2-7, with unresolved D. The V end lost 3 bases, the J end lost 5 bases, and 8 bases lay between the germline ends. The CDR3 spans 12 residues.

In DNA, the CDR3 is TGTGCCAGCAGTTACAGCTTAGGTGATCTGGTGAACACTGAAGCTTTCTTT. Amino acid sequence: CASSYSLGDLVNTEAFF. The gene calls are TRBV6-2 or TRBV6-3 and TRBJ1-1; D unresolved. The CDR3 totals 17 residues. Trimming removed 2 bases at V and 0 bases at J, with 16 bases between. Germline CDR1 reads MNHEY; CDR2 reads SVGEGT.

The rearrangement joins TRBV5-1 to TRBJ2-2; 10 bases agree with TRBD2. J was trimmed by 1 base and V by 2 bases; bases with no gene match: 11. CDR1 is SGHRS and CDR2 is YFSETQ in the germline V gene. This CDR3 spans 19 amino acids. CDR3 sequence reads: CASSLLLYSGGQNTGELFF. The CDR3 bases are TGCGCCAGCAGCTTACTTTTGTATAGCGGGGGGCAGAACACCGGGGAGCTGTTTTTT.

V is TRBV28 and J is TRBJ2-7, with D uncertain. The V end lost 7 bases, the J end lost 0 bases, and 10 bases lay between the germline ends. This CDR3 has 13 amino acids. CDR1 and CDR2 from the germline V gene are MDHEN and SYDVKM. As DNA, the CDR3 is TGTGCCAGCAAGACGGGCCCCTCCTACGAGCAGTACTTC. Residues: CASKTGPSYEQYF.

This rearrangement joins TRBV4-1 to TRBJ2-5, with D unclear. Germline CDR1 reads MGHRA; CDR2 reads YSYEKL. The CDR3 length is 18 residues. The ends were cut back, 5 bases at V and 2 bases at J, with 24 bases in the middle. CDR3 sequence reads: CASSTQSGPEGLQETQYF. In DNA, the CDR3 is TGCGCCAGCAGCACACAATCCGGGCCGGAAGGTCTACAAGAGACCCAGTACTTC.

The gene calls are TRBV9 and TRBJ1-6, with D possibly being TRBD1 (6 bases). Germline CDR1 SGDLS, CDR2 YYNGEE. The CDR3 consists of 14 residues. V was clipped by 2 bases and J by 7 bases, with 10 bases between them. The CDR3 reads CASSVGQGNSPLHF. DNA of the CDR3: TGTGCCAGCAGCGTCGGGCAGGGGAATTCACCCCTCCACTTT.

The rearrangement uses TRBV12-5 and TRBJ1-1, with a possible D match to TRBD1 (5 bases). V was pared by 5 bases and J by 0 bases, with 7 bases between. The length of the CDR3 is 13 residues. Germline CDR1 and CDR2: LGHNT and FRNRAP. The CDR3 loop reads CASGTGLNTEAFF. The CDR3 DNA is TGTGCTAGTGGTACGGGGCTGAACACTGAAGCTTTCTTT.

This chain uses TRBV29-1 with TRBJ1-4; D remains ambiguous. The CDR3 spans 13 residues. V dropped 1 base and J dropped 5 bases, with 8 bases sitting between them. CDR1 and CDR2 (germline): SQVTM, ANQGSEA. CDR3: CSVEGGGNEKLFF. In DNA, the CDR3 is TGCAGCGTTGAAGGGGGAGGGAATGAAAAACTGTTTTTT.